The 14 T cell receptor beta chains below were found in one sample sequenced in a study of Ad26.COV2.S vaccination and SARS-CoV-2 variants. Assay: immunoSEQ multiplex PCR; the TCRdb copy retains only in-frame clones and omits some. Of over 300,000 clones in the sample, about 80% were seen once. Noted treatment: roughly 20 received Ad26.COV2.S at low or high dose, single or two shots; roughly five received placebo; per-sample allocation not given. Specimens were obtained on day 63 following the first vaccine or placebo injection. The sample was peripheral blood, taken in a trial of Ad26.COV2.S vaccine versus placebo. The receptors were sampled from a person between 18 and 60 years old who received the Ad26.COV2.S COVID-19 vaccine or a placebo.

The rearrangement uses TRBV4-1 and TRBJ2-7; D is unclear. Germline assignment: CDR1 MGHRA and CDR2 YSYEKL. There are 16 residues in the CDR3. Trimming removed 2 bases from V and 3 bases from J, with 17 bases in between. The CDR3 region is CASSQPGGRRDYEQYF. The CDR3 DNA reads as TGCGCCAGCAGCCAACCTGGCGGCAGACGAGACTACGAGCAGTACTTC.

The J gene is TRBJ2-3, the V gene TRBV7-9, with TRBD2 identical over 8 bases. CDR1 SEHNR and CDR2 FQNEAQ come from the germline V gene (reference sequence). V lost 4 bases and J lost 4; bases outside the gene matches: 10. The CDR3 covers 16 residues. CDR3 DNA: TGTGCCAGCAGCTCCCGGGGGGGCGGACTCCCAGATACGCAGTATTTT. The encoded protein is CASSSRGGGLPDTQYF.

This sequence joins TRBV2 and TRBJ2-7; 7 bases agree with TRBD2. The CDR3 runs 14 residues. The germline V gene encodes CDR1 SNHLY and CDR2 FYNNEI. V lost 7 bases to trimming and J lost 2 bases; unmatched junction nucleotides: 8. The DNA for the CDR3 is TGTGCCAGCACCCGACTAGCCGCAACCTACGAGCAGTACTTC. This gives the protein CASTRLAATYEQYF.

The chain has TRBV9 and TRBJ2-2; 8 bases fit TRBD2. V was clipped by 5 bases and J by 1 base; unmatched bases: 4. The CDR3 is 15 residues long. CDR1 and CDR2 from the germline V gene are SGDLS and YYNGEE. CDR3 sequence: CASRAGDMNTGELFF. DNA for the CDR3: TGTGCCAGCAGAGCGGGGGACATGAACACCGGGGAGCTGTTTTTT.

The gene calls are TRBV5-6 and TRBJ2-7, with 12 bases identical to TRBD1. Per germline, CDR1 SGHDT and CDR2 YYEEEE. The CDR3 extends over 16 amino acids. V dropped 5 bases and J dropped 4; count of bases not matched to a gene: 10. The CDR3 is CASRASGQGAIYEQYF. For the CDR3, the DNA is TGTGCCAGCAGGGCCTCGGGACAGGGGGCGATATACGAGCAGTACTTC. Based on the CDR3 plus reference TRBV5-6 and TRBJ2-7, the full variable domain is DAGVTQSPTHLIKTRGQQVTLRCSPKSGHDTVSWYQQALGQGPQFIFQYYEEEERQRGNFPDRFSGHQFPNYSSELNVNALLLGDSALYLCASRASGQGAIYEQYFGPGTRLTVT.

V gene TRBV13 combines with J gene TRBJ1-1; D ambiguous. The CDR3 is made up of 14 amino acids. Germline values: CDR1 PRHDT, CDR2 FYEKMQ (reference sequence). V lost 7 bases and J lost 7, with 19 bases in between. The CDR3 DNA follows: TGTGCCAGCAACGAAGGAGGAATTTTGGGTGAAGCTTTCTTT. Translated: CASNEGGILGEAFF.

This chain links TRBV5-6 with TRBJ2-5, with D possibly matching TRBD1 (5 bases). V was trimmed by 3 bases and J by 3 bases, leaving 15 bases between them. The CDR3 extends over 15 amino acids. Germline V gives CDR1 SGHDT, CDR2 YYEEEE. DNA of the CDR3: TGTGCCAGCAGCTCCTATCTTACAGGTGAAGAGACCCAGTACTTC. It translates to CASSSYLTGEETQYF. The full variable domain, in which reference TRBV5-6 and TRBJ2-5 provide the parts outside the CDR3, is DAGVTQSPTHLIKTRGQQVTLRCSPKSGHDTVSWYQQALGQGPQFIFQYYEEEERQRGNFPDRFSGHQFPNYSSELNVNALLLGDSALYLCASSSYLTGEETQYFGPGTRLLVL.

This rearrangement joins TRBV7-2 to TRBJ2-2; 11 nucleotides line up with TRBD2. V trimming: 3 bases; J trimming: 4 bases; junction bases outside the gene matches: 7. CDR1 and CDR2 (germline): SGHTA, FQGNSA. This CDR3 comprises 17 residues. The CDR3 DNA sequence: TGTGCCAGCAGCTTCCCCGGGACTAGCGGAATCACCGGGGAGCTGTTTTTT. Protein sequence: CASSFPGTSGITGELFF.

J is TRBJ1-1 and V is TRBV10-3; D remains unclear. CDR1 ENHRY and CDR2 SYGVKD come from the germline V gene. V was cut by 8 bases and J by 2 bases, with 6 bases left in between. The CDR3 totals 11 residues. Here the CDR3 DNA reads TGTGCCATCCTGGGTAACACTGAAGCTTTCTTT. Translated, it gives CAILGNTEAFF.

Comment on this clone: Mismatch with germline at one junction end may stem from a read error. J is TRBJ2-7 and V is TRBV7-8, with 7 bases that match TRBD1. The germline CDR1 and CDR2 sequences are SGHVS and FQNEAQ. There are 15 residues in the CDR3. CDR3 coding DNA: TGTGTCAGCACCGGCTGGCGGACAGGCCCCTTCGAGCAGTACTTC. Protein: CVSTGWRTGPFEQYF.

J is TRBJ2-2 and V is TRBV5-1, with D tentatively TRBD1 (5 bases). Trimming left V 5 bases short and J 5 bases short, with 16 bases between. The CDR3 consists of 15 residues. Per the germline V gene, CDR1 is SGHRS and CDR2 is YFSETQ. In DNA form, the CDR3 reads TGCGCCAGCAGAAGGCAGCCCAGGGCGACCGGGGAGCTGTTTTTT. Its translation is CASRRQPRATGELFF.

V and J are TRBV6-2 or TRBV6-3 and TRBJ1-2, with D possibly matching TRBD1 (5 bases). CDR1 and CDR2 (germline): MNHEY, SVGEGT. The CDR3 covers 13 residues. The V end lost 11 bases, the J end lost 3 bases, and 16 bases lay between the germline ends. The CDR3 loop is CASSYGGYYGYTF. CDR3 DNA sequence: TGTGCCTCCAGTTACGGGGGGTACTATGGCTACACCTTC.

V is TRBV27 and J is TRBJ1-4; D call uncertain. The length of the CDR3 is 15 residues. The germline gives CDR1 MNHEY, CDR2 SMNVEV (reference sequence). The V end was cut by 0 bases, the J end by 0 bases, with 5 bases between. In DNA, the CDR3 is TGTGCCAGCAGTTTATCGGTATCAACTAATGAAAAACTGTTTTTT. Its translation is CASSLSVSTNEKLFF.

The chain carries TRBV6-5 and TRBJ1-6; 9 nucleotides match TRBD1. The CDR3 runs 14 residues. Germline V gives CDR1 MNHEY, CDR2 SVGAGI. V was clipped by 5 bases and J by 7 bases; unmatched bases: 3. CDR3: CASSRQGGNSPLHF. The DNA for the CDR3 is TGTGCCAGCAGTCGACAGGGGGGAAATTCACCCCTCCACTTT.